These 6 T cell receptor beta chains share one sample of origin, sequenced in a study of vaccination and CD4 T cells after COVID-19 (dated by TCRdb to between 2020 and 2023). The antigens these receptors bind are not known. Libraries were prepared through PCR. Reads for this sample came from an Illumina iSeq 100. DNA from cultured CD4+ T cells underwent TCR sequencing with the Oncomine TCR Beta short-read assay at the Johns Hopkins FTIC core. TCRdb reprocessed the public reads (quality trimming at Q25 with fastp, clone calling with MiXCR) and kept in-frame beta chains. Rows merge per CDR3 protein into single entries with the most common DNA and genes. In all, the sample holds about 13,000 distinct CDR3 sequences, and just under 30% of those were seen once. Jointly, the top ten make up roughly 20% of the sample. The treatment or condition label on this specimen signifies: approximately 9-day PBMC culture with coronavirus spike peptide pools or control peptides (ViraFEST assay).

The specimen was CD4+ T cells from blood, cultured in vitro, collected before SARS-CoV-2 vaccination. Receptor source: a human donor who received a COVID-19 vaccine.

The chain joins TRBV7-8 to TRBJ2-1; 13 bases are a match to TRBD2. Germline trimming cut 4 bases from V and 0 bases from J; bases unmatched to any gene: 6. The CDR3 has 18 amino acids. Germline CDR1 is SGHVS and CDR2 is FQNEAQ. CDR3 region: CASSSDRTSGSSYNEQFF. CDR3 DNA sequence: TGTGCCAGCAGCTCCGACCGGACTAGCGGGAGCTCCTACAATGAGCAGTTCTTC. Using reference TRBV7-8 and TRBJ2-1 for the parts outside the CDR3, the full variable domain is GAGVSQSPRYKVAKRGQDVALRCDPISGHVSLFWYQQALGQGPEFLTYFQNEAQLDKSGLPSDRFFAERPEGSVSTLKIQRTQQEDSAVYLCASSSDRTSGSSYNEQFFGPGTRLTVL.

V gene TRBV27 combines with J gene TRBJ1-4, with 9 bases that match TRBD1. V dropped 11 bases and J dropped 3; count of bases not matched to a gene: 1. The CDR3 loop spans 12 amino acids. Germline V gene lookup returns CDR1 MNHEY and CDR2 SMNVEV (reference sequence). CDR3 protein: CARTGANEKLFF. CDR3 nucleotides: TGTGCCCGGACAGGGGCTAATGAAAAACTGTTTTTT.

CDR3 DNA: TGTGCCAGCTCACCGAGGGTCGATAACTATGGCTACACCTTC. Its translation: CASSPRVDNYGYTF. The J gene is TRBJ1-2, the V gene TRBV18; the D is unclear. V dropped 3 bases and J dropped 1 base, with 9 bases sitting between them. The CDR3 contains 14 residues. CDR1 is KGHSH, CDR2 LQKENI, per germline.

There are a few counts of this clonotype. The CDR3 nucleotides are TGTGCCAGCAGCTTAGGTGGGGTGGATAATTCACCCCTCCACTTT. Translation: CASSLGGVDNSPLHF. The chain joins TRBV7-9 to TRBJ1-6, with D unclear. Germline loops: CDR1 SEHNR, CDR2 FQNEAQ (reference sequence). Deletions cut 1 base from V and 5 bases from J, with 9 bases between. There are 15 residues in the CDR3.

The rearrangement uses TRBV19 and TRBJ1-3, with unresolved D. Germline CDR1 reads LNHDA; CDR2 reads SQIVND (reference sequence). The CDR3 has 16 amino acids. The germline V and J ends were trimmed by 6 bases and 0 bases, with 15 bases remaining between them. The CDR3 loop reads CASRFTDGDSGNTIYF. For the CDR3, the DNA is TGTGCCAGTAGATTCACGGACGGAGACTCTGGAAACACCATATATTTT. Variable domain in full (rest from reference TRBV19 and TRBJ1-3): DGGITQSPKYLFRKEGQNVTLSCEQNLNHDAMYWYRQDPGQGLRLIYYSQIVNDFQKGDIAEGYSVSREKKESFPLTVTSAQKNPTAFYLCASRFTDGDSGNTIYFGEGSWLTVV.

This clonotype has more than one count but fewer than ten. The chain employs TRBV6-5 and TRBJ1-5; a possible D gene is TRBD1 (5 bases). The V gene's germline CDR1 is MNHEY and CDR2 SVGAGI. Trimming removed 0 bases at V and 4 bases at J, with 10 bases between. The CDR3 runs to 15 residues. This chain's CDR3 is CASSYSTAGNQPQHF. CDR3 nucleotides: TGTGCCAGCAGTTACTCGACGGCAGGGAATCAGCCCCAGCATTTT.